These 2 T cell receptor beta chains share one sample of origin, sequenced in a study of CD8+CD57+ T cells in acquired aplastic anemia. CDR3 and TCR beta VDJ profiling relied on genomic DNA as the template. TCRdb reanalysed the reads using MiXCR and keeps one entry per CDR3 protein. The sample lists 200,000 or so distinct CDR3 sequences; 55% to 70% were seen once. Sequenced: sorted CD4+, CD8+, or CD8+CD57+ T cells (not recorded which) from PBMCs. These receptors originate from a human donor with severe aplastic anemia or a healthy control (not recorded which).

This clonotype was seen once. The junction departs from germline at one end; a sequencing error may be responsible. The chain uses TRBV5-1 and TRBJ2-5; 8 bases are a match to TRBD1. The CDR3 runs to 17 residues. Per germline, CDR1 SGHRS and CDR2 YFSETQ. Written as DNA, the CDR3 is TGTGCCTGCAGTTCTCCCAGGGGGCCCGGCGGCCCTGGGACCCAGTACTTC. It translates to CACSSPRGPGGPGTQYF.

In regard to this clonotype: This CDR3 is missing its conserved last phenylalanine or tryptophan, likely due to a read error. This chain links TRBV7-6 with TRBJ1-1; 8 bases fit TRBD1. The length of the CDR3 is 15 residues. Trimming at V came to 1 base and at J to 4 bases, leaving 5 bases not matched to a gene. Germline-derived CDR1 and CDR2 are SGHVS and FNYEAQ. Here the CDR3 reads CASSLVGDRSTEAFL. The CDR3 DNA reads as TGTGCCAGCAGCTTAGTAGGGGACAGGAGCACTGAAGCTTTCCTT.